This T cell receptor beta chain was identified in a study of blood T cell repertoires in COVID-19. On the study more broadly: Samples representing acute and convalescent COVID-19 were sourced from the United States, Italy and Spain.

Here immunoSEQ multiplex PCR was the method, and the copy in TCRdb shows in-frame clones only, minus some. The repertoire holds 95,000 to 120,000 clones, about 85% seen once, with around 3.3% in the top ten. The V end was cut by 0 bases, the J end by 0 bases, with 8 bases between. CDR3 length equals 15 residues. The germline CDR1 and CDR2 sequences are SGHRS and YFSETQ. This TCR came from a man in his forties or fifties with acute or convalescent COVID-19. The genes are TRBV5-1 and TRBJ2-3; tentatively, D is TRBD2 (6 bases). The sample was peripheral blood. The CDR3 DNA reads TGCGCCAGCAGCTTGGCGGGAGCTAGCACAGATACGCAGTATTTT. Translation gives CASSLAGASTDTQYF.